Shown below are 19 T cell receptor beta chains from a single sample sequenced in a study of blood T cell repertoires in COVID-19. Method: immunoSEQ multiplex PCR; TCRdb's copy keeps in-frame clones and lacks some. The table lists roughly 100,000 clones, approximately 80% of them singletons. What was sequenced was peripheral blood. These TCRs come from a man aged 80 or over with COVID-19, enrolled during active disease.

This clone is termed medium-sized. The chain links TRBV5-6 to TRBJ1-4; possibly TRBD1 for D (5 bases). CDR3 length equals 16 residues. Trimming cost V 4 bases and J 3 bases, with 16 bases left between them. Germline values: CDR1 SGHDT, CDR2 YYEEEE. DNA of the CDR3: TGTGCCAGCAGCCTAGGTTTAACAGGAGCTAATGAAAAACTGTTTTTT. Its translation: CASSLGLTGANEKLFF.

The genes are TRBV5-6 and TRBJ2-3; D is undetermined. There are 15 residues in the CDR3. V was cut by 3 bases and J by 1 base, with 12 bases left in between. Germline loops: CDR1 SGHDT, CDR2 YYEEEE. The CDR3 sequence is CASSYIASGTDTQYF. The CDR3 DNA is TGTGCCAGCAGCTATATAGCTTCGGGCACAGATACGCAGTATTTT.

The chain uses TRBV7-6 and TRBJ1-1; 8 bases fit TRBD1. The V segment lost 6 bases and the J segment 1 base; nucleotides outside the gene matches: 4. CDR1 is SGHVS and CDR2 is FNYEAQ in the germline V gene. This CDR3 has 14 residues. The CDR3 protein is CASSRGQGNTEAFF. As DNA, the CDR3 is TGTGCCAGCAGTCGTGGACAGGGGAACACTGAAGCTTTCTTT.

V and J are TRBV6-5 and TRBJ2-5, with a tentative D call TRBD2 (6 bases). Germline lookup yields CDR1 MNHEY and CDR2 SVGAGI. This CDR3 has 15 residues. The V and J ends lost 9 bases and 1 base respectively, with 18 bases between them. As DNA, the CDR3 is TGTGCCAGTGTGAGGGCTAGCGACTTCCAAGAGACCCAGTACTTC. It yields the protein CASVRASDFQETQYF.

This clone has just one count. CDR3 DNA: TGTGCCAGCAGCTTTGCTAGCGGGGTCTACGAGCAGTACTTC. It codes for CASSFASGVYEQYF. This chain connects TRBV11-3 to TRBJ2-7; 9 nucleotides match TRBD2. V shed 3 bases and J 3 bases; nucleotides not matched to a gene: 3. The CDR3 extends over 14 amino acids. Germline CDR1 is SGHNT and CDR2 is YENEEA.

The chain employs TRBV5-1 and TRBJ1-4; D perhaps matches TRBD1 (6 bases). The CDR3 runs 14 residues. V dropped 2 bases and J dropped 7 bases, with 12 bases sitting between them. CDR1 SGHRS and CDR2 YFSETQ come from the germline V gene. Here the CDR3 reads CASSFDRMGEKLFF. CDR3 nucleotides: TGCGCCAGCAGCTTTGACAGGATGGGTGAAAAACTGTTTTTT.

The chain recombines TRBV5-1 with TRBJ2-7; 7 nucleotides line up with TRBD2. This CDR3 region has 17 residues. Germline CDR1 and CDR2: SGHRS and YFSETQ. V lost 4 bases and J lost 0; bases outside the gene matches: 13. CDR3 amino acids: CASSASPWGGSSYEQYF. CDR3 sequence (DNA): TGCGCCAGCAGCGCTAGTCCCTGGGGCGGGAGCTCCTACGAGCAGTACTTC.

The V and J genes are TRBV29-1 and TRBJ2-3; 8 bases are a match to TRBD2. The CDR3 runs 15 residues. J was trimmed by 3 bases and V by 4 bases; bases with no gene match: 9. Looked up from germline, CDR1 is SQVTM and CDR2 is ANQGSEA. The CDR3 DNA reads TGCAGCGTTGTGGGGGCGGGAGGAGGTACAGATACGCAGTATTTT. Its protein is CSVVGAGGGTDTQYF.

This sequence joins TRBV3-1 (or the pseudogene TRBV3-2) and TRBJ1-4; D remains ambiguous. V lost 4 bases and J lost 0, with 12 bases in between. Looked up from germline, CDR1 is LGHDT and CDR2 is YNNKEL (reference sequence). CDR3 length equals 16 residues. The CDR3 bases are TGTGCCAGCAGCCGTAGCAGAACCGCAACTAATGAAAAACTGTTTTTT. It translates to CASSRSRTATNEKLFF.

The sample holds a few counts of this clone. The rearrangement joins TRBV28 to TRBJ2-1; 11 nucleotides align to TRBD2. CDR1 is MDHEN, CDR2 SYDVKM, per germline. J gave up 5 bases and V 0 bases, and 0 bases lay outside the gene matches. CDR3 length: 15 amino acids. The CDR3 DNA follows: TGTGCCAGCAGTTTATGGACTAGCGGGAACAATGAGCAGTTCTTC. This codes for CASSLWTSGNNEQFF.

V usage is TRBV5-1 and J usage is TRBJ2-6, with 9 bases lining up with TRBD1. Germline CDR1 reads SGHRS; CDR2 reads YFSETQ. This CDR3 region has 18 residues. With V trimmed by 0 bases and J by 4 bases, 8 bases remained unmatched. In nucleotides, the CDR3 is TGCGCCAGCAGCTTGGGAATCGGGACAGGGTCCGGGGCCAACGTCCTGACTTTC. Its translation: CASSLGIGTGSGANVLTF.

The chain carries TRBV7-3 and TRBJ1-5; possibly TRBD1 for D (5 bases). Germline V gene sequence: CDR1 SGHTA, CDR2 FQGTGA. The CDR3 is 15 amino acids. Deletions cut 0 bases from V and 7 bases from J, with 13 bases between. The CDR3 DNA reads as TGTGCCAGCAGCTTAACGGGCACCGCAGGGCAGCCCCAGCATTTT. This codes for CASSLTGTAGQPQHF.

The rearrangement joins TRBV6-4 to TRBJ2-5; tentative D call: TRBD1 (6 bases). Germline CDR1 is MRHNA and CDR2 is SNTAGT. Trimming removed 3 bases from V and 1 base from J, with 9 bases in between. This CDR3 comprises 14 residues. CDR3 nucleotides: TGTGCCAGCAGTGAGCGACAGGCCCAAGAGACCCAGTACTTC. Protein: CASSERQAQETQYF.

V and J are TRBV7-3 and TRBJ2-3; 9 nucleotides match TRBD2. The CDR3 loop spans 17 amino acids. J was trimmed by 6 bases and V by 2 bases; bases with no gene match: 12. The germline V gene encodes CDR1 SGHTA and CDR2 FQGTGA. In DNA, the CDR3 is TGTGCCAGCAGCTTAGTCTCCATCGCGGGAGGGGGGGATACGCAGTATTTT. Amino acids: CASSLVSIAGGGDTQYF.

The J gene is TRBJ2-2, the V gene TRBV15; tentative D call: TRBD2 (5 bases). The CDR3 covers 16 residues. Deletions cut 1 base from V and 5 bases from J, with 14 bases between. Germline V CDR1 and CDR2: LNHNV, YYDKDF (reference sequence). CDR3 nucleotide sequence: TGTGCCACCAGCAGAGGGCTGGAGGCTTGGACCGGGGAGCTGTTTTTT. Translation gives CATSRGLEAWTGELFF.

Concerning this clone itself: Additional DNA sequences in this sample encode the identical CDR3. The V gene is TRBV4-3, the J gene TRBJ1-3, with TRBD1 as a possible D gene (5 bases). Per the germline V gene, CDR1 is LGHNA and CDR2 is YSLEER. V lost 4 bases to trimming and J lost 3 bases, with 7 bases between them. The CDR3 contains 13 residues. For the CDR3, the DNA is TGCGCCAGCAGCCCTAGGGGTGGAAACACCATATATTTT. It codes for CASSPRGGNTIYF.

The chain combines TRBV7-9 with TRBJ1-2; D perhaps matches TRBD1 (6 bases). Germline CDR1 is SEHNR and CDR2 is FQNEAQ (reference sequence). The CDR3 length is 16 residues. V was cut by 1 base and J by 4 bases, with 16 bases left in between. CDR3 protein: CASSLGSQGSGYGYTF. The CDR3 DNA follows: TGTGCCAGCAGCTTAGGTAGCCAGGGGAGCGGCTATGGCTACACCTTC.

This clone was seen a handful of times. V gene TRBV11-2 combines with J gene TRBJ1-2; D is unclear. This CDR3 has 14 residues. Trimming removed 1 base at V and 6 bases at J, with 12 bases between. The germline CDR1 and CDR2 sequences are SGHAT and FQNNGV. The CDR3 here is CASSLVTGIDGYTF. Written as DNA, the CDR3 is TGTGCCAGCAGCTTAGTGACGGGAATAGATGGCTACACCTTC.

The chain uses TRBV19 and TRBJ1-2; possible D gene TRBD1, 5 bases. Trimming shortened V by 6 bases and J by 8 bases, and 19 bases separated the two germline ends. Germline V CDR1 and CDR2: LNHDA, SQIVND (reference sequence). The CDR3 runs to 14 residues. The CDR3 loop reads CASRGGGSGVGYTF. In DNA form, the CDR3 reads TGTGCCAGTAGGGGTGGGGGGAGCGGCGTCGGCTACACCTTC.